The TCR beta chain described here comes from a study of shared clonotypes between healthy human individuals. CDR1 MNHEY and CDR2 SMNVEV come from the germline V gene (reference sequence). The CDR3 has 14 residues. The V and J ends lost 2 bases and 0 bases respectively, with 7 bases between them. With respect to this clone: No antigen is known for it.

Study outcomes and limitations: Non-shared clonotypes had lower generation probabilities than those shared by all four donors. Specimens sampled were limited to blood, with tissue repertoires likely differing.

The repertoire was sequenced with immunoSEQ multiplex PCR; TCRdb's copy has only in-frame clones and lacks some. The data show a few hundred thousand clones, over 65% seen once. The clonotype originates from a man between 25 and 39 years old in good health. The chain joins TRBV27 to TRBJ1-2; perhaps TRBD1 as D (5 bases). The sample was memory CD4+ T cells sorted from blood. Described subset: CD45RA-negative fraction. The CDR3 loop reads CASSLAGANYGYTF. The DNA of the CDR3 is TGTGCCAGCAGTTTAGCGGGGGCTAACTATGGCTACACCTTC.